This T cell receptor (beta chain) was captured by sequencing in a study of cytomegalovirus exposure and HLA in healthy donors. These donors, healthy bone marrow donors, were studied. PCR employed 60 Vbeta and 13 Jbeta primers. Original processing methods: Around 10 million shared chains were among tens of millions of unique TCR beta chains counted in a later analysis. The protocol was immunoSEQ multiplex PCR, while the TCRdb copy is restricted to in-frame clones and leaves out a portion. The V and J calls and clone size are taken from that table; D and trimming were inferred from the DNA. The table has 150,000 to 200,000 clones, 75% to 90% seen once. Germline CDR1 is MNHEY and CDR2 is SVGAGI. This CDR3 spans 13 amino acids. Deletions cut 5 bases from V and 2 bases from J, with 10 bases between.

This TCR was sampled from a woman younger than 30 in good health and CMV-seronegative. The specimen was PBMCs. The gene calls are TRBV6-5 and TRBJ2-7, with D possibly matching TRBD1 (5 bases). CDR3 loop: CASSEGVTYEQYF. The CDR3 DNA reads as TGTGCCAGCAGTGAAGGGGTTACCTACGAGCAGTACTTC.